One and the same sample provided the 17 T cell receptor beta chains below, sequenced in a study of T cell responses to AZD1222 COVID-19 vaccine. Assay used: immunoSEQ multiplex PCR; TCRdb lists only in-frame clones, some missing. The sample holds 90,000 to 130,000 clones, over 90% seen once. Sequenced material: peripheral blood, taken 28 days after the second AZD1222 dose. The receptors were sampled from an adult who received the AZD1222 COVID-19 vaccine.

This clone was recorded once. The V and J genes are TRBV5-5 and TRBJ1-1; 8 bases are shared with TRBD1. This CDR3 comprises 15 residues. Trimming took 4 bases from V and 5 from J; bases not matched to a gene: 10. Germline V lookup: CDR1 SGHKS, CDR2 YYEKEE (reference sequence). The CDR3 loop is CASSLSRTGKTEAFF. The DNA of the CDR3 is TGTGCCAGCAGCCTTTCCAGGACAGGGAAGACTGAAGCTTTCTTT.

V and J are TRBV12-5 and TRBJ2-2; TRBD2 matches at 9 bases. This CDR3 comprises 18 residues. Germline V gene sequence: CDR1 LGHNT, CDR2 FRNRAP. The V and J ends lost 4 bases and 4 bases, in that order; junction bases with no gene match: 13. CDR3 coding DNA: TGTGCTAGTGGTTCTAGACCTGGAGGTAGCGGGAGCACCGGGGAGCTGTTTTTT. Encoded protein: CASGSRPGGSGSTGELFF. The complete variable domain, with remaining parts taken from reference TRBV12-5 and TRBJ2-2, reads DARVTQTPRHKVTEMGQEVTMRCQPILGHNTVFWYRQTMMQGLELLAYFRNRAPLDDSGMPKDRFSAEMPDATLATLKIQPSEPRDSAVYFCASGSRPGGSGSTGELFFGEGSRLTVL.

V and J are TRBV28 and TRBJ1-1; TRBD1 matches 8 bases. Trimming cost V 5 bases and J 5 bases; bases outside gene matches: 13. The CDR3 sequence is 16 residues long. Germline lookup yields CDR1 MDHEN and CDR2 SYDVKM. CDR3: CASSQTGTGGRTEAFF. The DNA for the CDR3 is TGTGCCAGCAGTCAAACCGGGACAGGTGGGAGGACTGAAGCTTTCTTT.

CDR3 sequence reads: CAWNKGVGDQGEQYF. Written as DNA, the CDR3 is TGTGCCTGGAACAAGGGAGTCGGGGACCAAGGGGAGCAGTACTTC. The chain couples TRBV30 to TRBJ2-7; D is possibly TRBD1 or TRBD2 (5 bases each). The CDR3 spans 15 residues. Germline lookup yields CDR1 GTSNPN and CDR2 SVGIG (reference sequence). Trimming took 4 bases from V and 7 from J, leaving 23 bases between them. Using reference TRBV30 and TRBJ2-7 for the parts outside the CDR3, the full variable domain is SQTIHQWPATLVQPVGSPLSLECTVEGTSNPNLYWYRQAAGRGLQLLFYSVGIGQISSEVPQNLSASRPQDRQFILSSKKLLLSDSGFYLCAWNKGVGDQGEQYFGPGTRLTVT.

This sequence joins TRBV10-2 and TRBJ2-7; no clear D gene. Trimming removed 4 bases from V and 2 bases from J, with 9 bases in between. The CDR3 is 13 amino acids. CDR1 and CDR2 from the germline V gene are WSHSY and SAAADI. In DNA form, the CDR3 reads TGCGCCAGCAGTGTGCTCGATACCTACGAGCAGTACTTC. Translating it yields CASSVLDTYEQYF.

V gene TRBV5-1 combines with J gene TRBJ1-2, with D unclear. This CDR3 has 16 residues. Looked up from germline, CDR1 is SGHRS and CDR2 is YFSETQ. Trimming removed 4 bases from V and 1 base from J, with 17 bases in between. CDR3 sequence (DNA): TGCGCCAGCAGCGGTCGCGAGGGCATGATTAACTATGGCTACACCTTC. Encoded protein: CASSGREGMINYGYTF.

V is TRBV18 and J is TRBJ2-2; D may correspond to TRBD1 or TRBD2 (5 bases each). Germline lookup yields CDR1 KGHSH and CDR2 LQKENI. V was clipped by 3 bases and J by 1 base, with 12 bases between them. CDR3 length: 16 amino acids. The CDR3 sequence: CASSPPGRENTGELFF. The CDR3 DNA is TGTGCCAGCTCACCGCCGGGACGGGAGAACACCGGGGAGCTGTTTTTT. Full variable domain (remainder filled in from reference TRBV18 and TRBJ2-2): NAGVMQNPRHLVRRRGQEARLRCSPMKGHSHVYWYRQLPEEGLKFMVYLQKENIIDESGMPKERFSAEFPKEGPSILRIQQVVRGDSAAYFCASSPPGRENTGELFFGEGSRLTVL.

The chain employs TRBV18 and TRBJ1-3; D is perhaps TRBD1 (6 bases). V gave up 0 bases and J gave up 6 bases, with 12 bases separating them. This CDR3 has 15 amino acids. Germline V gene data show CDR1 as KGHSH and CDR2 as LQKENI. The CDR3 DNA is TGTGCCAGCTCACCACCGGGACACCAATTAAACACCATATATTTT. It specifies CASSPPGHQLNTIYF.

The chain uses TRBV27 and TRBJ2-2; TRBD2 agrees at 11 bases. The J segment lost 7 bases and the V segment lost 5 bases, leaving 3 bases of the junction unmatched. The CDR3 is 14 residues long. Germline V gene data show CDR1 as MNHEY and CDR2 as SMNVEV (reference sequence). This CDR3 is CASSTGLAGGELFF. The CDR3 DNA reads TGTGCCAGCAGTACAGGACTAGCGGGCGGGGAGCTGTTTTTT.

J is TRBJ1-6 and V is TRBV11-2; TRBD1 is a possible D gene (6 bases). This CDR3 contains 13 residues. Trimming took 0 bases from V and 15 from J, leaving 12 bases between them. Per germline, CDR1 SGHAT and CDR2 FQNNGV. DNA of the CDR3: TGTGCCAGCAGCTTAGAACTGGACAGCTTCCTCCACTTT. It encodes CASSLELDSFLHF.

The chain uses TRBV20-1 and TRBJ2-3; 10 bases line up with TRBD1. The V segment lost 3 bases and the J segment 4 bases; nucleotides outside the gene matches: 7. Germline V lookup: CDR1 DFQATT, CDR2 SNEGSKA (reference sequence). CDR3 size: 15 residues. Here the CDR3 DNA reads TGCAGTGCTAGTAAGGGACAGGGGAGGTCAGATACGCAGTATTTT. Translation gives CSASKGQGRSDTQYF.

This chain uses TRBV7-9 with TRBJ1-1; D remains ambiguous. Germline values: CDR1 SEHNR, CDR2 FQNEAQ (reference sequence). The CDR3 runs 12 residues. V was shortened by 2 bases and J by 10 bases, with 11 bases between the two germline ends. The CDR3 region is CASSLTTLGAFF. CDR3 sequence (DNA): TGTGCCAGCAGCTTAACGACCCTAGGAGCTTTCTTT.

CDR3 coding DNA: TGCGCCAGCAGCCCAAACTCCGGTCCCGACGGGGGCTACACCTTC. Protein product: CASSPNSGPDGGYTF. The rearrangement links TRBV10-1 to TRBJ1-2; D unclear. CDR1 and CDR2 (germline): WNHNN, SYGVQD (reference sequence). Between the trimmed V and J ends, which lost 6 bases and 8 bases, there was a span of 22 bases. This CDR3 contains 15 residues.

This chain joins TRBV11-3 and TRBJ2-1, with a tentative D call TRBD1 (6 bases). The CDR3 consists of 12 residues. The V end lost 0 bases, the J end lost 10 bases, and 7 bases lay between the germline ends. The V gene's germline CDR1 is SGHNT and CDR2 YENEEA. CDR3 DNA: TGTGCCAGCAGCTTAGACGGGACAGAGCAGTTCTTC. The encoded protein is CASSLDGTEQFF. The full variable domain, with the rest looked up from reference TRBV11-3 and TRBJ2-1, is EAGVVQSPRYKIIEKKQPVAFWCNPISGHNTLYWYLQNLGQGPELLIRYENEEAVDDSQLPKDRFSAERLKGVDSTLKIQPAELGDSAVYLCASSLDGTEQFFGPGTRLTVL.

This clone occurred once. The chain links TRBV11-3 to TRBJ1-5; D ambiguous. From germline, CDR1 is SGHNT and CDR2 YENEEA. This CDR3 comprises 20 residues. Trimming cost V 0 bases and J 0 bases, with 21 bases left between them. The CDR3 DNA reads TGTGCCAGCAGCTTAGATACCGACCCGGGTAGAGAATATAGCAATCAGCCCCAGCATTTT. Translation gives CASSLDTDPGREYSNQPQHF.

The chain carries TRBV20-1 and TRBJ1-2; perhaps TRBD1 as D (6 bases). Trimming removed 7 bases at V and 4 bases at J, with 10 bases between. Germline assignment: CDR1 DFQATT and CDR2 SNEGSKA (reference sequence). The CDR3 is 11 residues long. For the CDR3, the DNA is TGCAGTGTCCAGGGGACCTATGGCTACACCTTC. Translated, it gives CSVQGTYGYTF.

The J gene is TRBJ1-1, the V gene TRBV2; D unresolved. The V gene's germline CDR1 is SNHLY and CDR2 FYNNEI. The CDR3 covers 12 residues. V lost 3 bases to trimming and J lost 6 bases, with 8 bases between them. The CDR3 loop reads CASSDPTPEAFF. The DNA for the CDR3 is TGTGCCAGCAGTGATCCGACTCCTGAAGCTTTCTTT.